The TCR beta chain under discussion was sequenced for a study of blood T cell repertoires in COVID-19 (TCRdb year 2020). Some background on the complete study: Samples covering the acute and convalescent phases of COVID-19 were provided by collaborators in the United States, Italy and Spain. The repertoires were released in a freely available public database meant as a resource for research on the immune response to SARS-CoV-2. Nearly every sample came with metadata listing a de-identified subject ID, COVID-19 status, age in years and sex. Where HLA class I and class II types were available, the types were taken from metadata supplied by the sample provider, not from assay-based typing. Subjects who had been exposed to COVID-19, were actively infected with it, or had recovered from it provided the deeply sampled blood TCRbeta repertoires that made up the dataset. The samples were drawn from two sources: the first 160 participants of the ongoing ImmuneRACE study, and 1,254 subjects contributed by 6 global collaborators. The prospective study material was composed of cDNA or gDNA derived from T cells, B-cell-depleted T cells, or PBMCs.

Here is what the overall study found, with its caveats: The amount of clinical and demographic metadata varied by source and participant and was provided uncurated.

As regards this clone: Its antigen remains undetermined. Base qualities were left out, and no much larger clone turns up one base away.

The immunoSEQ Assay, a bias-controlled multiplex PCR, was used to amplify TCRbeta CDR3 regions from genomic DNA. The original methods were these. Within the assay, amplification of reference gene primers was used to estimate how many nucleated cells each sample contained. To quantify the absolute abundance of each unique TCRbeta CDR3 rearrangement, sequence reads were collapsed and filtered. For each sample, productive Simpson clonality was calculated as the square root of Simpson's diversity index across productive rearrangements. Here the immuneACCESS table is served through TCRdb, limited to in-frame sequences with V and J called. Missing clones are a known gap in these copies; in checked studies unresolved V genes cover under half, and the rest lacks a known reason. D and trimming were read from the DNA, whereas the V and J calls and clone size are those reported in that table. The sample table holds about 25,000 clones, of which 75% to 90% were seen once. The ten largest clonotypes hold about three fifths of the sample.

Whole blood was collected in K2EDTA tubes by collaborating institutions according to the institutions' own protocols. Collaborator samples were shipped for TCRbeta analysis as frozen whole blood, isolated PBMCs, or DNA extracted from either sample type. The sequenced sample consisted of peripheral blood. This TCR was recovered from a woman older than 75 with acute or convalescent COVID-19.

The sequenced DNA is TGTGCCAGCAGCTTAGGGGGGAAAGAGACCCAGTACTTC. Translated, this gives CASSLGGKETQYF. The chain was built from TRBV7-3 and TRBJ2-5; a weak D assignment points to TRBD2 (6 bases agree). V is cut by 2 bases and J by 3 bases, and the space between the germline ends is 7 bases. From a lookup of the germline V gene, CDR1 and CDR2 are SGHTA and FQGTGA. The CDR3 contains 13 residues, cysteine and phenylalanine counted. Only the CDR3 region is kept as DNA, spanning 39 bases read in frame from base 1.